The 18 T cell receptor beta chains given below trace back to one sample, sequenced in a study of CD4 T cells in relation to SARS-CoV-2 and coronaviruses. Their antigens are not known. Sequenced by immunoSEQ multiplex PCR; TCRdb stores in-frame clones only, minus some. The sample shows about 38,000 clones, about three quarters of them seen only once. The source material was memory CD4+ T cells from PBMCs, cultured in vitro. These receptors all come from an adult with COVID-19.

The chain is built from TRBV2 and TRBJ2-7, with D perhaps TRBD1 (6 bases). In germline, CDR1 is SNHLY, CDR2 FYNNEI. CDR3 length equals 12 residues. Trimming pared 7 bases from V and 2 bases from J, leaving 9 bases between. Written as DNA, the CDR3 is TGTGCCAGCACCAGGACAGCCTACGAGCAGTACTTC. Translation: CASTRTAYEQYF.

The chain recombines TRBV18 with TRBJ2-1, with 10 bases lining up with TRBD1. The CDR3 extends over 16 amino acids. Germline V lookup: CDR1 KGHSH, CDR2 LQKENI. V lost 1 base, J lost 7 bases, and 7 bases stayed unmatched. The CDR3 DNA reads TGTGCCAGCTCACCACAACCGGGACAGGGGAGGAATGAGCAGTTCTTC. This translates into CASSPQPGQGRNEQFF.

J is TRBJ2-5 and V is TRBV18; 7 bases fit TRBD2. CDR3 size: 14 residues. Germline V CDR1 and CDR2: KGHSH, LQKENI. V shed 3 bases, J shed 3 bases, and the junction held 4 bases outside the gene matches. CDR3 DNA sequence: TGTGCCAGCTCACCGAGACTAGCAGAAGAGACCCAGTACTTC. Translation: CASSPRLAEETQYF.

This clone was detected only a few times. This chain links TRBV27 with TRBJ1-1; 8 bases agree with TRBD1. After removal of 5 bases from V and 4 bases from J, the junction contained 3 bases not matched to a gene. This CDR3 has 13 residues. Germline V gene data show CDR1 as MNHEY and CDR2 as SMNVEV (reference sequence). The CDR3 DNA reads TGTGCCAGCAGTCCCGACAGGGGCACTGAAGCTTTCTTT. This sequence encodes CASSPDRGTEAFF.

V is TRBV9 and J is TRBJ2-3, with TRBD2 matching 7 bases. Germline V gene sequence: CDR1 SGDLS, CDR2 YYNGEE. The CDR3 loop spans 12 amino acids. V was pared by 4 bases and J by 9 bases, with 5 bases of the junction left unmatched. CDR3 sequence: CASSPPGGTQYF. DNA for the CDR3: TGTGCCAGCAGCCCGCCGGGAGGCACGCAGTATTTT.

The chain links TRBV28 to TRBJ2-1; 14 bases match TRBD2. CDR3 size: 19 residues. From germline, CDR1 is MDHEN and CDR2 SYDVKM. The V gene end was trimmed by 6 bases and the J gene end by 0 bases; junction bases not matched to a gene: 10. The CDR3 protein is CASSQGLAGEYYSYNEQFF. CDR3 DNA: TGTGCCAGCAGCCAGGGACTAGCGGGAGAGTATTACTCCTACAATGAGCAGTTCTTC.

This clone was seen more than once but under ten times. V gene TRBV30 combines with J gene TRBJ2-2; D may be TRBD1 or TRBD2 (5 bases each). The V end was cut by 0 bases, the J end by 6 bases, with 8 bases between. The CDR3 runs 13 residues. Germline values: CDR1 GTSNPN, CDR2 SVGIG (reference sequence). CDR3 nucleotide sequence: TGTGCCTGGAGTGTACTAGGGGCCGGGGAGCTGTTTTTT. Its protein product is CAWSVLGAGELFF.

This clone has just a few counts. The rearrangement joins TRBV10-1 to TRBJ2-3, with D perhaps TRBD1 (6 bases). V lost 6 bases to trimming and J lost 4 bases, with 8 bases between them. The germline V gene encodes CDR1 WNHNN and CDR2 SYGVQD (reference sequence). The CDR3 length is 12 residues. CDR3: CASSTGSDTQYF. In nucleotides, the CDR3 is TGCGCCAGCAGCACAGGGTCAGATACGCAGTATTTT.

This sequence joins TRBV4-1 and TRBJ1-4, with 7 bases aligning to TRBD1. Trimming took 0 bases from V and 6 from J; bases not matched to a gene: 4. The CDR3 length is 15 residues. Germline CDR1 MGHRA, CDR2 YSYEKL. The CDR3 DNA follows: TGCGCCAGCAGCCAAGATCACAGGGGCCATGAAAAACTGTTTTTT. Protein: CASSQDHRGHEKLFF.

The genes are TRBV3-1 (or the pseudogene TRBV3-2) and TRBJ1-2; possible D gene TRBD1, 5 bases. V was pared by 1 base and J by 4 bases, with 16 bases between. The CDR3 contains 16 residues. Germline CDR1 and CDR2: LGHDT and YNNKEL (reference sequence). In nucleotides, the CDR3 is TGTGCCAGCAGCCAAGCAAACCTTGGCAGGGTCTATGGCTACACCTTC. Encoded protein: CASSQANLGRVYGYTF.

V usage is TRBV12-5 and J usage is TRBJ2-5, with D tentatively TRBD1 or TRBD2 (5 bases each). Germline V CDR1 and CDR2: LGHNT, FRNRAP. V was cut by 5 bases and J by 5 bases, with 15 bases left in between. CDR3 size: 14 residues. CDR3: CASGHPLWGETQYF. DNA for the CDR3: TGTGCTAGTGGTCACCCCCTTTGGGGGGAGACCCAGTACTTC.

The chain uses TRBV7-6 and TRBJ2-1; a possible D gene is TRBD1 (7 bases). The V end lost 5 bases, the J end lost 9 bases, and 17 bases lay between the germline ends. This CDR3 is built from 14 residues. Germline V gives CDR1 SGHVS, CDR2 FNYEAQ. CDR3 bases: TGTGCCAGCAGCCCCCCTACAGGGGAGGTTGAGCAGTTCTTC. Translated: CASSPPTGEVEQFF.

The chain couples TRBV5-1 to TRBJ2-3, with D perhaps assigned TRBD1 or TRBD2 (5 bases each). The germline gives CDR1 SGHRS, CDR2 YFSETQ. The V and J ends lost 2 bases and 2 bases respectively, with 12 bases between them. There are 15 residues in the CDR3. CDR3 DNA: TGCGCCAGCAGCTTAGGGACCCTTGACACAGATACGCAGTATTTT. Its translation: CASSLGTLDTDTQYF.

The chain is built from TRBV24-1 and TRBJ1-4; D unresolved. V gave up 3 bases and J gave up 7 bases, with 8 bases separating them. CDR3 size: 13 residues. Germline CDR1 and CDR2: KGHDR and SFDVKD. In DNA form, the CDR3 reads TGTGCCACCAGTGATGGATTCAGTGAAAAACTGTTTTTT. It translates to CATSDGFSEKLFF.

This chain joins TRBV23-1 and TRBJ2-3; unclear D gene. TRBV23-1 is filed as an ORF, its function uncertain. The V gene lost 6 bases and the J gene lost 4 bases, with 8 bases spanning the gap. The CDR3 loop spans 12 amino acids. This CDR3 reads CASSPWADTQYF. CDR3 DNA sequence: TGCGCCAGCAGCCCTTGGGCAGATACGCAGTATTTT.

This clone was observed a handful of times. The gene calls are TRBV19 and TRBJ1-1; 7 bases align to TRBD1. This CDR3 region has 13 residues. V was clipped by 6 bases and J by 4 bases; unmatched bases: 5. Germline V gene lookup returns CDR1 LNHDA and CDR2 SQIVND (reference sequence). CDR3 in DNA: TGTGCCAGTAGCGTACAGGGGATCACTGAAGCTTTCTTT. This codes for CASSVQGITEAFF.

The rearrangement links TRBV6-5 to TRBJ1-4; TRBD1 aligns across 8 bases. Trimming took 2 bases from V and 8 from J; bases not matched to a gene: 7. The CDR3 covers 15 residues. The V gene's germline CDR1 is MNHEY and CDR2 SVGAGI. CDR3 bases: TGTGCCAGCAGTTACGCGAGGGGGACAGGCGAAAAACTGTTTTTT. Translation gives CASSYARGTGEKLFF.

The CDR3 region is CATSDSGATNEKLFF. The CDR3 DNA follows: TGTGCCACCAGTGATTCAGGTGCAACTAATGAAAAACTGTTTTTT. The genes are TRBV24-1 and TRBJ1-4; D uncertain. From germline, CDR1 is KGHDR and CDR2 SFDVKD. V gave up 2 bases and J gave up 0 bases, with 6 bases separating them. This CDR3 comprises 15 residues.